The T cell receptor beta chain described here comes from a study of spatial heterogeneity in lung cancer. Overall study: The count of detected beta-chain sequences consistently exceeded that of alpha-chain sequences. As counted in raw reads, each unique TCR and UMI combination appeared more than ten times on average. Study-level findings and limits: Nonsynonymous mutations, ubiquitous and regional, were tracked respectively by counts of ubiquitous and regional expanded TCRs. One measure, the expanded intratumoral alpha and beta TCR count, tracked tumor mutation counts.

Germline V gives CDR1 LGHNA, CDR2 YNFKEQ. The V end was cut by 0 bases, the J end by 0 bases, with 6 bases between. The CDR3 length is 15 residues. Time point of the sample: sample taken at primary tumor resection. Every TCR cDNA molecule bore a unique molecular identifier. TCRdb reprocessed the 5' RACE reads with MiXCR, giving one entry per CDR3 protein. The sample carries over 2,000 distinct CDR3 sequences, approximately 19% recorded once. This clonotype was recorded many times. Its antigen remains unknown. The sample in question was lung tumor tissue, obtained at surgery. The chain has TRBV4-2 and TRBJ1-3, with unresolved D. The sequence was obtained from a male donor with early-stage non-small cell lung cancer. Here the CDR3 DNA reads TGTGCCAGCAGCCAAGAGGTCGCCTCTGGAAACACCATATATTTT. Its protein is CASSQEVASGNTIYF.